This TCR beta chain appears in the sequencing data of a study of blood T cell repertoires in COVID-19 (dated by TCRdb to between 2020 and 2021). Background on the whole study: The collaborator samples originated in the United States, Italy and Spain and spanned the acute and convalescent phases of COVID-19. A freely available public database, intended as a resource for researchers studying the immune response to SARS-CoV-2, is where the repertoires were released. The sample metadata nearly always contained a de-identified subject ID, COVID-19 status, age in years and sex. The prospective study material was composed of cDNA or gDNA derived from T cells, B-cell-depleted T cells, or PBMCs. The dataset comprised deeply sampled blood TCRbeta repertoires from subjects exposed to, actively infected with, or recovered from COVID-19. Where available, HLA class I and class II types were obtained from metadata supplied by the sample provider rather than from assay-based typing. Samples were obtained from the ongoing ImmuneRACE study (first 160 participants) and from 1,254 subjects provided by 6 global collaborators. Points the paper makes about the study in general: How much clinical and demographic metadata was included differed by source and by participant, and the metadata was provided uncurated.

The collaborating institutions used their own protocols to collect whole blood in K2EDTA tubes. For TCRbeta analysis, collaborators shipped samples in one of three forms: frozen whole blood, isolated PBMCs, or DNA extracted from either of those sample types. The immunoSEQ Assay, a bias-controlled multiplex PCR, was used to amplify TCRbeta CDR3 regions from genomic DNA. The authors processed their data as follows. The number of nucleated cells in each sample was estimated by amplification of reference gene primers within the assay. Sequence reads were collapsed and filtered to measure the absolute abundance of every unique TCRbeta CDR3 rearrangement. Productive Simpson clonality was computed per sample as the square root of Simpson's diversity index over productive rearrangements. TCRdb holds this immuneACCESS table with in-frame rearrangements only. Some clones are missing; in checked studies, unresolved V genes explain under half, and the rest has no known cause. V and J calls and clone size come straight from that table; D and trimming were deduced from the DNA. This sample lists hundreds of thousands of clones; around 87% were detected once. Of the sample, about 3.9% is held by the ten largest clones.

As regards this clone: It has no known antigen specificity. Within one base of it there is no much larger clone, and no base qualities were kept.

The sequenced material came from peripheral blood. The TCR sequence derives from a woman aged 45-65 years with active or convalescent COVID-19.

The nucleotide sequence is TGTGCCAGCAGGGCTAGCGGGGGAAAAGAGCAGTACTTC. Translated, this gives CASRASGGKEQYF. Recombination joined TRBV6-5 with TRBJ2-7, with 10 junctional bases fitting TRBD2. Trimming leaves V shorter by 6 bases and J shorter by 7 bases, with the junction holding 6 bases beyond the gene matches. The CDR3 numbers 13 residues from cysteine through phenylalanine. Solely the CDR3 DNA is kept, with 39 bases framed from the first base. Reading the germline V gene gives CDR1 MNHEY and CDR2 SVGAGI.